The 10 T cell receptor beta chains given below trace back to one sample, sequenced in a study of cytomegalovirus exposure and HLA in healthy donors. PCR primers comprised 60 Vbeta and 13 Jbeta primers. Data came from immunoSEQ multiplex PCR; TCRdb stores just in-frame clones and leaves some out. The data hold 150,000 to 180,000 clones, with roughly 80% observed a single time. The sequenced sample consisted of PBMCs. All receptors come from a woman in her forties or fifties in good health and CMV-seropositive.

The rearrangement joins TRBV18 to TRBJ2-7; maybe TRBD2 (5 bases). V dropped 1 base and J dropped 3 bases, with 13 bases sitting between them. Germline V CDR1 and CDR2: KGHSH, LQKENI. The CDR3 is 15 amino acids. In DNA, the CDR3 is TGTGCCAGCTCACCACGGGGTTACGGGGACTACGAGCAGTACTTC. Its protein is CASSPRGYGDYEQYF.

This clone is a singleton in its sample. The CDR3 region has the DNA TGTGCCAGCAGCTTCGGACTAGCGGGGTATACCGGGGAGCTGTTTTTT. Translating it yields CASSFGLAGYTGELFF. The chain couples TRBV11-2 to TRBJ2-2, with 12 bases matching TRBD2. The J segment lost 5 bases and the V segment lost 3 bases, leaving 4 bases of the junction unmatched. Per the germline V gene, CDR1 is SGHAT and CDR2 is FQNNGV. CDR3 length equals 16 residues.

V and J are TRBV5-1 and TRBJ1-1; no clear D. The CDR3 is made up of 16 amino acids. V lost 0 bases to trimming and J lost 0 bases, with 12 bases between them. CDR1 and CDR2 (germline): SGHRS, YFSETQ. CDR3 DNA: TGCGCCAGCAGCTTGGCCGCGGGGAAGATGAACACTGAAGCTTTCTTT. Amino acid sequence: CASSLAAGKMNTEAFF.

The sample holds a few counts of this clone. The chain combines TRBV11-1 with TRBJ2-7, with a possible D match to TRBD1 (7 bases). The ends were cut back, 5 bases at V and 3 bases at J, with 20 bases in the middle. This CDR3 comprises 16 residues. Germline V gene lookup returns CDR1 SGHAT and CDR2 FQDESV (reference sequence). The CDR3: CASSLSAGGSGYEQYF. The CDR3 DNA reads as TGTGCCAGCAGCCTCAGCGCAGGGGGTAGCGGCTACGAGCAGTACTTC.

The chain has TRBV10-3 and TRBJ2-2; unclear D gene. The CDR3 extends over 12 amino acids. From germline, CDR1 is ENHRY and CDR2 SYGVKD. The V and J ends lost 4 bases and 5 bases respectively, with 5 bases between them. Here the CDR3 reads CAISGRTGELFF. CDR3 coding DNA: TGTGCCATCAGTGGGCGGACCGGGGAGCTGTTTTTT.

This clone was recorded at least ten times. This chain joins TRBV5-4 and TRBJ1-3, with D possibly matching TRBD1 (5 bases). CDR3 length equals 16 residues. Trimming left V 4 bases short and J 3 bases short, with 17 bases between. Germline CDR1 is SGHNT and CDR2 is YYREEE (reference sequence). The CDR3 sequence is CASSPNGALDGNTIYF. Here the CDR3 DNA reads TGTGCCAGCAGCCCGAATGGGGCTCTAGATGGAAACACCATATATTTT.

The rearrangement joins TRBV9 to TRBJ2-3, with D possibly TRBD2 on 7 matching bases. The CDR3 loop spans 16 amino acids. Germline V gene lookup returns CDR1 SGDLS and CDR2 YYNGEE. The V gene lost 2 bases and the J gene lost 1 base, with 14 bases spanning the gap. The CDR3 nucleotides are TGTGCCAGCAGCGTTGCCCCGGGGGGCGGCACAGATACGCAGTATTTT. This codes for CASSVAPGGGTDTQYF.

This chain joins TRBV7-9 and TRBJ2-1; D is undetermined. The V and J ends lost 0 bases and 7 bases respectively, with 7 bases between them. From germline, CDR1 is SEHNR and CDR2 FQNEAQ (reference sequence). The CDR3 totals 13 residues. Here the CDR3 DNA reads TGTGCCAGCAGCTTAGCCTCGGGTAATGAGCAGTTCTTC. Translation gives CASSLASGNEQFF.

This chain uses TRBV18 with TRBJ1-1; D is unresolved. Germline V gene lookup returns CDR1 KGHSH and CDR2 LQKENI. This CDR3 has 15 amino acids. V lost 2 bases and J 3 bases, leaving 13 bases between the germline ends. The CDR3 is CASSPEAGRDTEAFF. CDR3 bases: TGTGCCAGCTCACCAGAGGCCGGGAGGGACACTGAAGCTTTCTTT.

This clone was found once. The rearrangement joins TRBV2 to TRBJ1-5; TRBD1 might be the D (6 bases). Germline V gene sequence: CDR1 SNHLY, CDR2 FYNNEI. The CDR3 runs 12 residues. Trimming removed 5 bases at V and 11 bases at J, with 13 bases between. CDR3 bases: TGTGCCAGCAGTAAGACAGGAAAGTCCCAGCATTTT. Its protein is CASSKTGKSQHF.